This T cell receptor (beta chain) is drawn from a study of blood T cell repertoires in COVID-19. Original analysis: By means of reference gene primer amplification, nucleated cell counts were estimated. Method: immunoSEQ multiplex PCR; TCRdb's copy keeps in-frame clones and lacks some. The DNA gave D and trimming, while V, J and clone size come from that table. The table shows fewer than 450,000 clones, with about 90% occurring only once. The V gene's germline CDR1 is ENHRY and CDR2 SYGVKD. The V segment lost 4 bases and the J segment 5 bases; nucleotides outside the gene matches: 3. The CDR3 is 13 amino acids. Participant-given clinical history determined each cohort assignment. For recovered donors of Cohort 3, there were two negative PCRs, clearance, or symptom resolution.

The source material was PBMCs or T cells enriched from blood (not recorded which). V and J are TRBV10-3 and TRBJ1-2; 8 nucleotides agree with TRBD1. The source of this sequence is a man between 18 and 35 years old who had recovered from COVID-19. The CDR3 DNA reads TGTGCCATCAGTGGGGACAGGACTTATGGCTACACCTTC. Translation gives CAISGDRTYGYTF.